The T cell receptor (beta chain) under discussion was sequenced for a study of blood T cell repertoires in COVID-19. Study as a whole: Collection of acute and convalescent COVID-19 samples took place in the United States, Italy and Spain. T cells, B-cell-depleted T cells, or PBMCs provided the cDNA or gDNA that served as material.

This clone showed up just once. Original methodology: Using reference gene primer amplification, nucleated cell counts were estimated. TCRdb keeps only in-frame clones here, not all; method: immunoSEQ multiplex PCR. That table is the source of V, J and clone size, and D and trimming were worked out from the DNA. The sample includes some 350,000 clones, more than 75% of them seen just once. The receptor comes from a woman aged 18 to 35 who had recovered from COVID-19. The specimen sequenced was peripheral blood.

CDR3 bases: TGTGCCAGCAGTTACTCCCTTAGGGGACTAGCGAAAGTGAATGAGCAGTTCTTC. It yields the protein CASSYSLRGLAKVNEQFF. The V gene is TRBV6-2 or TRBV6-3, the J gene TRBJ2-1; 10 bases fit TRBD2. This CDR3 has 18 amino acids. Trimming took 0 bases from V and 7 from J; bases not matched to a gene: 12. Germline V gene lookup returns CDR1 MNHEY and CDR2 SVGEGT.